This T cell receptor (beta chain) was sequenced during a study of glioma-infiltrating T cells after dendritic cell vaccination. Data came from immunoSEQ multiplex PCR; TCRdb stores just in-frame clones and leaves some out. Of tens of thousands of clones in the sample, approximately 85% were seen once. Study-wide points: Only a small number of patients had complete blood and tumor samples. TCR clonality showed no direct relationship with survival.

The length of the CDR3 is 15 residues. Germline V gene data show CDR1 as SGHRS and CDR2 as YFSETQ. J was trimmed by 8 bases and V by 4 bases; bases with no gene match: 9. In this sample, this clone turned up once. Its matching antigen is unknown. The sample here was blood, taken before dendritic cell vaccination. The chain carries TRBV5-1 and TRBJ2-2, with 9 nucleotides matching TRBD2. The clonotype was recovered from a human donor with glioblastoma. The CDR3 sequence is CASSHGTSPSGELFF. CDR3 nucleotides: TGCGCCAGCAGCCACGGGACTAGCCCTTCTGGGGAGCTGTTTTTT. The full variable domain, its missing parts supplied by reference TRBV5-1 and TRBJ2-2, is KAGVTQTPRYLIKTRGQQVTLSCSPISGHRSVSWYQQTPGQGLQFLFEYFSETQRNKGNFPGRFSGRQFSNSRSEMNVSTLELGDSALYLCASSHGTSPSGELFFGEGSRLTVL.